The present TCR beta chain was sequenced within a study of identical twins. Each CDR3 protein gets one entry after TCRdb re-called the 5' RACE reads with MiXCR. The repertoire holds roughly 720,000 distinct CDR3 sequences, about 20% seen once, with around 13% in the top ten. This clonotype has a count of ten or more. The CDR3 spans 15 residues. Trimming pared 0 bases from V and 1 base from J, leaving 11 bases between. Germline lookup yields CDR1 DFQATT and CDR2 SNEGSKA (reference sequence). This sample also appeared in a second study, on T cells expressing NK-cell markers. That source notes: HCMV seropositivity characterized seven of the eight sequenced donors, and seronegativity one. A range of about 1.0-8% of CD8+ T cells consisted of dominant NKG2C+ clonotypes in 5 or 6 donors.

The chain has TRBV20-1 and TRBJ2-3, with a possible D match to TRBD2 (7 bases). The receptor was derived from a woman aged 18-29 years in good health. Source material: PBMCs. Written as DNA, the CDR3 is TGCAGTGCTAGAGATGGGAGGGGGGGCACAGATACGCAGTATTTT. This gives the protein CSARDGRGGTDTQYF.